This TCR beta chain comes out of a study of blood T cells in healthy people across ages. On the study more broadly: Per two T cells, template switching captured roughly one barcoded beta molecule.

Using a J-beta primer mix together with a sample-barcoded 5' primer, a second PCR was run for roughly 6 to 11 cycles. TCRdb reprocessed the 5' RACE reads with MiXCR, giving one entry per CDR3 protein. Here the sample spans some 1.4 million distinct CDR3 sequences, 35% to 45% being singletons. Each sample yielded at least 6.5 million isolated PBMCs. This CDR3 spans 12 amino acids. Germline CDR1 SGHRS, CDR2 YFSETQ. The V gene lost 8 bases and the J gene lost 3 bases, with 12 bases spanning the gap. V gene TRBV5-1 combines with J gene TRBJ2-7; a possible D gene is TRBD1 (6 bases). Input material: blood. The origin of this receptor is a woman under 30 in good health. CDR3 residues: CARGKTGYEQYF. The CDR3 DNA is TGCGCCAGAGGCAAGACAGGCTACGAGCAGTACTTC.